A single TCR beta chain is shown here with its context. This clonotype appeared many times. It lacks a known antigen. No base qualities exist here, and no much larger clone lies one base off it. Ophthalmopathy patients had moderately to severely active disease, with a Clinical Activity Score of 3 or more, a NOSPECS grade of 4 or more, and a disease duration of less than 3 months. Patients with uncontrolled infections, other autoimmune diseases, pregnancy or lactation were excluded. Diagnoses relied on clinical symptoms, serum thyroxine and TRAb, thyroid ultrasound and orbital computed tomography. PBMCs were isolated from roughly 10 ml of fresh peripheral blood by Ficoll-Paque density gradient centrifugation. Trizol reagent was used to extract total RNA, and RNA quality was then checked on an Agilent 2100 Bioanalyzer. This entry comes from a study of T cells in Graves' hyperthyroidism and ophthalmopathy (dated by TCRdb to 2018 to 2020). About the full investigation: Peripheral blood samples were taken at the time of initial diagnosis, prior to any treatment. TCR V-J signatures able to tell the groups apart were searched for in a discovery cohort of 90 to 100 patients, of whom around 43 had Graves' ophthalmopathy and roughly 57 had stable Graves' hyperthyroidism. An independent validation cohort of around 19 hyperthyroidism patients and 17 patients who later progressed to ophthalmopathy tested prospective prediction of ophthalmopathy. For training and testing, the roughly 100 patients in the discovery cohort were randomly divided in a 7:3 ratio. In addition, the study compared T-cell repertoires in thyroid tissue and in blood from five to seven Graves' hyperthyroidism patients. Following sampling, methimazole starting at 30 mg daily was given to hyperthyroidism patients, and high-dose intravenous methylprednisolone was given to ophthalmopathy patients. TCR Vbeta CDR3 sequencing of approximately 140 peripheral blood samples (under 45 ophthalmopathy, around 80 hyperthyroidism and 17 progressor patients) is reported in the paper. What the work shows at the level of the full study, not this receptor alone: Ophthalmopathy was separated from stable hyperthyroidism by a 13 V-J signature model, with just over 85% sensitivity and about 81% specificity obtained in cross-validation and 80%/75% obtained in testing. Blood samples also contained most of the expanded thyroid clonotypes (frequency above 0.001), which suggests that blood repertoires may reflect thyroid immune responses. During validation, the model predicted progression to ophthalmopathy a median of approximately 6.5 months ahead of onset, with roughly 65% sensitivity and around 73% specificity. Sample size was not statistically predetermined, and investigators were not blinded to group allocation.

V loses 1 base, J loses 6 bases, and the germline ends lie 9 bases apart. CDR1 and CDR2 were assigned from the germline V gene as MNHNS and SASEGT. From its cysteine to its phenylalanine, the CDR3 spans 13 amino acids. Only CDR3 DNA is held: 39 bases, read in frame from base 1. Amplification of TCR beta CDR3 regions was carried out from RNA transcripts. The first round of RT-PCR for the TCR CDR3 was performed with the HTBI primer set and the Qiagen OneStep RT-PCR kit. Libraries were constructed in a second round of multiplex PCR, after which size selection and purification were carried out. Paired-end sequencing of the libraries was performed with 100 bp reads on an Illumina HiSeq2000. The study's processing was this. Raw data were processed with SOAPnuke, discarding reads with adapters, uncalled bases, mean Phred below 15, or no exact constant-primer or identifier match. COPE v1.2.5 was used to merge high-quality paired reads, and clonotypes were defined as unique nucleotide sequences. MiTCR v1.1 was used to align the clonotypes against IMGT TRBV, TRBD and TRBJ reference segments. Only V-J combinations with frequency above 0.0001, covering 98% to 99.2% of repertoires, were analysed. The TCS score was defined as F50 (clonal expansion) divided by E x V (chaos), with BLOSUM62-based TCRdist calculated between CDR3 peptides within each V-J. Welch's t-statistics and random forest reduced roughly 540 V-J features to 13, which were used in a naive Bayes classifier (R e1071). In-frame beta chains were kept once TCRdb had trimmed the public reads at Q25 with fastp and called clones with MiXCR. Rows are combined by CDR3 protein, so each entry shows the most common genes and DNA. V and J calls and clone size were set by TCRdb, not the authors. The sample profile shows about 400,000 distinct CDR3 sequences; approximately 14% of them were found once. The ten largest clones represent about 13% of the sample.

This sequence originates from a young man with Graves' ophthalmopathy. Sequencing was done on a sample of blood. The chain was built from TRBV6-1 and TRBJ1-2; too little of a D gene remains to name it. The CDR3 loop reads CASSEGRWDGYTF. The nucleotides are TGTGCCAGCAGTGAAGGACGGTGGGATGGCTACACCTTC.